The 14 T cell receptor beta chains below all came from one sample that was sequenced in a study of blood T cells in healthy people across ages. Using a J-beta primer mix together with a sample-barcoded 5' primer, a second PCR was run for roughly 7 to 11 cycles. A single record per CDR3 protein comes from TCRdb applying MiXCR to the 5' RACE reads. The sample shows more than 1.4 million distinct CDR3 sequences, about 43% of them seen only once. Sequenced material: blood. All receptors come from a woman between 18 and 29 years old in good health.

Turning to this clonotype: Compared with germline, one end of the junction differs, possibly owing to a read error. CDR3 sequence: CAGSSLAGVVYEQYF. DNA of the CDR3: TGTGCCGGCAGCTCTCTAGCGGGGGTCGTATACGAGCAGTACTTC. The V and J genes are TRBV28 and TRBJ2-4; 10 bases map to TRBD2. TRBJ2-7 explains the end of the DNA better; the J call may be wrong. The CDR3 length is 15 residues. Germline loops: CDR1 MDHEN, CDR2 SYDVKM.

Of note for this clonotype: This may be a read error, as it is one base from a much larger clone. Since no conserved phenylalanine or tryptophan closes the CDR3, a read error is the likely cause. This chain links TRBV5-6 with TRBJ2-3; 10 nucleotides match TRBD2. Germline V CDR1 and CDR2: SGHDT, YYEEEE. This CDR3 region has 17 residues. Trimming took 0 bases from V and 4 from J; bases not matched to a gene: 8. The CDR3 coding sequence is TGTGCCAGCAGCTTGGGCGCTACTAGCGGGGTGGCAGATACGCAGTATTGT. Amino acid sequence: CASSLGATSGVADTQYC.

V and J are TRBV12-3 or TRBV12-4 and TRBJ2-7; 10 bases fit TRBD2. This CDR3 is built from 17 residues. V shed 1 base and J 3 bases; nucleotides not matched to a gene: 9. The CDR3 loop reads CASSLEGLAGAHYEQYF. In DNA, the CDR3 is TGTGCCAGCAGTTTAGAGGGTCTAGCGGGGGCCCACTACGAGCAGTACTTC.

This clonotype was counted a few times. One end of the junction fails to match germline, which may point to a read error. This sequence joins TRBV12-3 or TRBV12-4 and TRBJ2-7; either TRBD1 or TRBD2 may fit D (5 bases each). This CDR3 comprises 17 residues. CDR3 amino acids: CASSLAAGPLRGYEQYF. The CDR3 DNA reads TGTGCCAGTAGTTTAGCCGCAGGGCCCCTGAGGGGATACGAGCAGTACTTC.

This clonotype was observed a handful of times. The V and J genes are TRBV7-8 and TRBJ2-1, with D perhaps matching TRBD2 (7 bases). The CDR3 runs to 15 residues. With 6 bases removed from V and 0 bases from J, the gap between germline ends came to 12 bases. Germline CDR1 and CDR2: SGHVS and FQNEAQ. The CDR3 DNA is TGTGCCAGCAGTCGCGGGGGCCTCTCCTACAATGAGCAGTTCTTC. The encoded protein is CASSRGGLSYNEQFF.

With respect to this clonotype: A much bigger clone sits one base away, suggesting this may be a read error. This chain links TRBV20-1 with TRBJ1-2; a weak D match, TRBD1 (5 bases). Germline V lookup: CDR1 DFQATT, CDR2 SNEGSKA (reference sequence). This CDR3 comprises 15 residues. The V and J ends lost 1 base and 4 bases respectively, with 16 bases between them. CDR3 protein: CSARGLSDNGYGYTF. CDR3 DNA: TGCAGTGCTAGAGGGTTATCGGACAATGGCTATGGCTACACCTTC.

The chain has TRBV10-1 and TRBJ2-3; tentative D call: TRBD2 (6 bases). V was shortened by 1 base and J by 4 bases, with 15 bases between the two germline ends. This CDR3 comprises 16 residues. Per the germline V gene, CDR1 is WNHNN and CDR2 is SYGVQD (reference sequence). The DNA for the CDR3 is TGCGCCAGCAGTGAGTTCCCCGGGACTCTCTCAGATACGCAGTATTTT. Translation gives CASSEFPGTLSDTQYF.

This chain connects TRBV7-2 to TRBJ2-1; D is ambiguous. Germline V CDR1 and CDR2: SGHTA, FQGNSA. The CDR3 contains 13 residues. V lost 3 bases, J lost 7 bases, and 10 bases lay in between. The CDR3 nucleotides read TGTGCCAGCAGCTTTTTAGAGTTTAATGAGCAGTTCTTC. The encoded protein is CASSFLEFNEQFF.

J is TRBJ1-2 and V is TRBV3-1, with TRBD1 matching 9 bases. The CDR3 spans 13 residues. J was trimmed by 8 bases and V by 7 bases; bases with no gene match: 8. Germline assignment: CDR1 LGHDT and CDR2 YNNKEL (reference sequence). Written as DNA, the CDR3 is TGTGCCAGCACCCTACAGGGGGCGCGGGGCTACACCTTC. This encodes CASTLQGARGYTF.

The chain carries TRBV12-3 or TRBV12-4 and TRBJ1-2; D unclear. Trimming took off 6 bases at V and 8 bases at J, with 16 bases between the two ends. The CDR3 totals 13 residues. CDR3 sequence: CASRPDGPSGYTF. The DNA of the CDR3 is TGTGCCAGCAGGCCGGACGGGCCCAGCGGCTACACCTTC.

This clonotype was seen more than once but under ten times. CDR3 DNA sequence: TGCAGCGTTGAGGCAGGGACGGCTGAAGCTTTCTTT. This sequence encodes CSVEAGTAEAFF. This chain joins TRBV29-1 and TRBJ1-1, with TRBD1 as a possible D gene (5 bases). The CDR3 is 12 amino acids. The V gene's germline CDR1 is SQVTM and CDR2 ANQGSEA. V was pared by 3 bases and J by 6 bases, with 11 bases between.

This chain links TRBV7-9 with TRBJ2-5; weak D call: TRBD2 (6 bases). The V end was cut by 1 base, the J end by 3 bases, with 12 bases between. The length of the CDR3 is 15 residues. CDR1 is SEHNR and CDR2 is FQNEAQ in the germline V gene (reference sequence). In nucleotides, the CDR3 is TGTGCCAGCAGCTTAGTCCTAGCGAGTAAAGAGACCCAGTACTTC. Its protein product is CASSLVLASKETQYF.

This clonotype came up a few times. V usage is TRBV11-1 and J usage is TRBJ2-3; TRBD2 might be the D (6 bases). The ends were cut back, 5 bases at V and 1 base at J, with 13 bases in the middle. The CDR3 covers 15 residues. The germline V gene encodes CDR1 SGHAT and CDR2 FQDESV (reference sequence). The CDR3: CASSPRWGGTDTQYF. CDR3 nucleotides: TGTGCCAGCAGCCCACGGTGGGGGGGCACAGATACGCAGTATTTT.

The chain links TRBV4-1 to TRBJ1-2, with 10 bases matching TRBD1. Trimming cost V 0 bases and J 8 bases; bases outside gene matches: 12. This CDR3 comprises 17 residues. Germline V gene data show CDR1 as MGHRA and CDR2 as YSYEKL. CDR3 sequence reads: CASSQEVTGQGTVGYTF. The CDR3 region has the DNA TGCGCCAGCAGCCAAGAAGTAACGGGACAGGGGACGGTAGGCTACACCTTC.